Here is one T cell receptor (beta chain) with its context. The trim removed 5 bases at V and 6 bases at J, leaving 6 bases unmatched. Per germline, CDR1 SNHLY and CDR2 FYNNEI. This CDR3 region has 14 residues. The sample belongs to a study of T cells in tuberculosis. Some clones are missing from TCRdb's copy, which holds only in-frame ones; the method was immunoSEQ multiplex PCR. The table lists more than 20,000 clones, approximately 90% of them singletons, with about 15% in the top ten. The sequence was collected from a donor under 30 with latent tuberculosis or without tuberculosis infection. The chain has TRBV2 and TRBJ1-4; 7 nucleotides agree with TRBD1. The sample taken for sequencing was PBMCs. CDR3 DNA: TGTGCCAGCAGTCCAGGGGGGAGCTATGAAAAACTGTTTTTT. Protein: CASSPGGSYEKLFF.